The entry below describes one T cell receptor (beta chain). Trimming removed 1 base from V and 6 bases from J, with 14 bases in between. The CDR3 length is 15 residues. Germline V gene sequence: CDR1 SGDLS, CDR2 YYNGEE. The sample belongs to a study of cytotoxic CD8 clonotypes in ibrutinib-treated CLL. Data came from immunoSEQ multiplex PCR; TCRdb stores just in-frame clones and leaves some out. The sample lists approximately 92,000 clones, roughly four fifths occurring once. The receptor's source is a human donor with chronic lymphocytic leukemia. This rearrangement joins TRBV9 to TRBJ2-4; a possible D gene is TRBD1 (6 bases). The material sequenced was PBMCs, taken after 24 months of ibrutinib treatment. CDR3 bases: TGTGCCAGCAGCGTATCCATACAACAGGGAAACATTCAGTACTTC. This codes for CASSVSIQQGNIQYF.